The present TCR beta chain was sequenced within a study of T-cell reconstitution after alpha-beta-depleted transplantation in children. General study results and limits: Expanded clones from the graft, numbering several hundred, reportedly supplied alpha-beta T cells about two months after transplant. Day-60 TCRbeta diversity that was high in some patients was derived from surviving recipient T cells and thymic progenitors.

Regarding this clonotype: Its cognate antigen is unknown.

For TCRbeta, the library was prepared with unique molecular identifiers. Each CDR3 protein gets one entry after TCRdb re-called the PCR reads with MiXCR. The data contain 580,000 or so distinct CDR3 sequences, roughly 24% of them seen just once; the ten biggest clones take up roughly 14%. Trimming left V 6 bases short and J 10 bases short, with 13 bases between. CDR3 size: 12 residues. Germline CDR1 is DFQATT and CDR2 is SNEGSKA (reference sequence). The starting material was PBMCs, mostly from graft donor cells, obtained 360 days after TCRalphabeta/CD19-depleted stem cell transplant. The rearrangement uses TRBV20-1 and TRBJ1-6; D perhaps matches TRBD1 (6 bases). The clonotype was recovered from a boy younger than two who had a stem cell transplant for acute myeloid leukemia, so the T cells may come from the graft donor. CDR3 nucleotide sequence: TGCAGTGCCCCCGACAGGCAATCACCCCTCCACTTT. It is translated as CSAPDRQSPLHF.